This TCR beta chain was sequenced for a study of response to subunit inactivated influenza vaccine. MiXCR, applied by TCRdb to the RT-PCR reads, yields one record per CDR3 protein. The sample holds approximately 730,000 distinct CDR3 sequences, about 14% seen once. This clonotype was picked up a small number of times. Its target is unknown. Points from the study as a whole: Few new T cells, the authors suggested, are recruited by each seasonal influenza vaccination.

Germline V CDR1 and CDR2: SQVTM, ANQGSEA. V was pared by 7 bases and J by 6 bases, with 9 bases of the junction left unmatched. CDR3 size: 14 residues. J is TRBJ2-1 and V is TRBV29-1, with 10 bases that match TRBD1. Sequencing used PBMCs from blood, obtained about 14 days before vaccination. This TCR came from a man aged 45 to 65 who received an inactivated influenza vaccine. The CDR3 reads CSGRTGGQGNEQFF. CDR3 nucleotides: TGCAGCGGGAGGACAGGGGGTCAAGGCAATGAGCAGTTCTTC.